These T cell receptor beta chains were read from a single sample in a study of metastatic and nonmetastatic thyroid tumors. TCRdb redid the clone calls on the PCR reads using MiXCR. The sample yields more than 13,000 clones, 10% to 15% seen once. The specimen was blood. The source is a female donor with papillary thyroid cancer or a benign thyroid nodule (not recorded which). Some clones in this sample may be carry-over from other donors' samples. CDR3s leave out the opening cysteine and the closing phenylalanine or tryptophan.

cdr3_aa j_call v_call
ASSISGYGYT TRBJ1-2 TRBV19
SASTSGRAWRETQY TRBJ2-5 TRBV20-1
ASSPVRGGLYNEQF TRBJ2-1 TRBV27
ASSEQGGSTDTQY TRBJ2-3 TRBV6-1
ASSRTGTAYGYT TRBJ1-2 TRBV7-9
ASSQAIVSPLH TRBJ1-6 TRBV4-1
SAPPGLAFNEQF TRBJ2-1 TRBV20-1
SSPSGGAGGFYGYT TRBJ1-2 TRBV20-1
ASSPLGDHPSYNEQF TRBJ2-1 TRBV18
SVESPENTEAF TRBJ1-1 TRBV29-1
ASSDIGTSELF TRBJ2-1 TRBV6-4
ASTLGGGAYNEQF TRBJ2-1 TRBV6-1
DYQTGIQSPLH TRBJ1-6 TRBV28
ASSSAGRNNEQF TRBJ2-1 TRBV5-4